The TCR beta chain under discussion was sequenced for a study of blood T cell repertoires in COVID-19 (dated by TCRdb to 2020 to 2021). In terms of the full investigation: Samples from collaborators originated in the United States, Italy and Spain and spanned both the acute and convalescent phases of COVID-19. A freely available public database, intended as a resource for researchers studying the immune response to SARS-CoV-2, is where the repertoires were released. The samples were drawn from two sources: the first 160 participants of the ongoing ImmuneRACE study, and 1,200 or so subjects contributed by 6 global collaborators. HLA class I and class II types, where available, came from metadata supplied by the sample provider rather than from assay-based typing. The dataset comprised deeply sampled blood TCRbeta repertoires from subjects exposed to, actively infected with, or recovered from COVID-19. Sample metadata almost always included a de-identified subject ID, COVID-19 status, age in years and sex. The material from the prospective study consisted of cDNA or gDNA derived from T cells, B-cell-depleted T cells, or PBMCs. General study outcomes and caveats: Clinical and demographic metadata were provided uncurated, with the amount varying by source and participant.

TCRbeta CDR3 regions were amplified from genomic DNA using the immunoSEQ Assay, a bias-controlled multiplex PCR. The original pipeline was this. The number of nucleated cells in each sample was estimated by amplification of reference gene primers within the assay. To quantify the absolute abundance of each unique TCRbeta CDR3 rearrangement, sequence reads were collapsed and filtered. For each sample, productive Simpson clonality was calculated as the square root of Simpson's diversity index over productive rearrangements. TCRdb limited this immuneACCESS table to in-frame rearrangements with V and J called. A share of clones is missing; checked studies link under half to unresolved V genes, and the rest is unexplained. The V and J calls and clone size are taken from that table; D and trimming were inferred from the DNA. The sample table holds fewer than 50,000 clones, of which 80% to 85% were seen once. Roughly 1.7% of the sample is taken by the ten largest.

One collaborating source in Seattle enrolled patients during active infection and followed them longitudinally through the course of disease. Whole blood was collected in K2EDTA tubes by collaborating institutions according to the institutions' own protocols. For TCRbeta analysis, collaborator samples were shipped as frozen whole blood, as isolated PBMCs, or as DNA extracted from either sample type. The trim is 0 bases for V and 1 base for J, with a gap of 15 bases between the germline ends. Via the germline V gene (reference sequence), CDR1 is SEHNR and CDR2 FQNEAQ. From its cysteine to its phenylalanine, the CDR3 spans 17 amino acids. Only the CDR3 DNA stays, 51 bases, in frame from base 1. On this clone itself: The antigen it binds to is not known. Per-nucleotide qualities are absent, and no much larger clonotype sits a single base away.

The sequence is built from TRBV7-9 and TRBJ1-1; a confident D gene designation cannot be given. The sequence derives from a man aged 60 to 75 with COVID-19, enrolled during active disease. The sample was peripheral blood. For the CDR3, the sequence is CASSLALRQAQNTEAFF. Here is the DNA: TGTGCCAGCAGCTTAGCGCTCCGGCAGGCCCAGAACACTGAAGCTTTCTTT.